One and the same sample provided the 23 T cell receptor beta chains below, sequenced in a study of T cell repertoires in cytomegalovirus infection. TCRdb re-analysed the reads in MiXCR, keeping a single row per CDR3 protein. Among about 400,000 distinct CDR3 sequences listed, about a sixth were seen once. Sequencing was done on a sample of PBMCs. The receptors were sampled from a human donor in good health (CMV status not recorded). Some clones in this sample may be carry-over from other donors' samples.

This sequence joins TRBV2 and TRBJ2-5, with unresolved D. Germline CDR1 reads SNHLY; CDR2 reads FYNNEI. With 6 bases removed from V and 3 bases from J, the gap between germline ends came to 17 bases. The CDR3 is 15 amino acids. The CDR3 protein is CASRARTVLKETQYF. The DNA for the CDR3 is TGTGCCAGCAGGGCCCGGACGGTGCTAAAAGAGACCCAGTACTTC.

V gene TRBV12-3 or TRBV12-4 combines with J gene TRBJ2-7; TRBD1 matches 7 bases. The CDR3 has 15 amino acids. J gave up 3 bases and V 5 bases, and 10 bases lay outside the gene matches. The CDR3 DNA follows: TGTGCCAGCAGTCCTAGCCGCCACAGGGGCTACGAGCAGTACTTC. Protein product: CASSPSRHRGYEQYF.

The table lists this clonotype with many counts. The CDR3 coding sequence is TGCAGTGCTACGCACATTAGCAACCAAGAGACCCAGTACTTC. This translates into CSATHISNQETQYF. The J gene is TRBJ2-5, the V gene TRBV20-1; D not certain. The CDR3 extends over 14 amino acids. Deletions cut 4 bases from V and 0 bases from J, with 12 bases between. The germline V gene has CDR1 DFQATT and CDR2 SNEGSKA (reference sequence).

This clonotype has a count of ten or more. The chain has TRBV7-2 and TRBJ2-3; D is undetermined. The length of the CDR3 is 15 residues. Germline V gene lookup returns CDR1 SGHTA and CDR2 FQGNSA. The V and J ends lost 0 bases and 2 bases respectively, with 9 bases between them. CDR3 DNA: TGTGCCAGCAGCTTAGCGGAATTTTACACAGATACGCAGTATTTT. Amino acid sequence: CASSLAEFYTDTQYF.

In its sample, this clonotype was seen many times. This chain connects TRBV7-2 to TRBJ1-1, with D maybe TRBD1 (5 bases). The V gene lost 5 bases and the J gene lost 4 bases, with 17 bases spanning the gap. Germline CDR1 is SGHTA and CDR2 is FQGNSA. The CDR3 runs 15 residues. The chain's CDR3 is CASSLTWQGGTEAFF. For the CDR3, the DNA is TGTGCCAGCAGCCTAACGTGGCAGGGAGGCACTGAAGCTTTCTTT.

This chain joins TRBV5-3 and TRBJ2-1; no clear D gene. Being an ORF, TRBV5-3 has a function that is uncertain. The CDR3 extends over 16 amino acids. Trimming removed 8 bases from V and 0 bases from J, with 18 bases in between. CDR3 bases: TGTGCCAGCACCCTTCTGAGCCAGATCTCCTACAATGAGCAGTTCTTC. Translated: CASTLLSQISYNEQFF.

This clonotype appeared many times. This chain connects TRBV27 to TRBJ1-3; D gene unclear. Between the trimmed V and J ends, which lost 2 bases and 0 bases, there was a span of 14 bases. Germline CDR1 is MNHEY and CDR2 is SMNVEV (reference sequence). The CDR3 is 17 residues long. CDR3 coding DNA: TGTGCCAGCAGTTTACGTTATGGCACCGGCTCTGGAAACACCATATATTTT. Translating gives CASSLRYGTGSGNTIYF.

The chain is built from TRBV18 and TRBJ2-3; D remains unclear. Trimming stripped 1 base from V and 1 base from J, with 9 bases between. The CDR3 totals 15 residues. Germline CDR1 is KGHSH and CDR2 is LQKENI. CDR3 coding DNA: TGTGCCAGCTCACCACACCCTTCTCGCACAGATACGCAGTATTTT. This gives the protein CASSPHPSRTDTQYF.

This chain connects TRBV7-2 to TRBJ2-3; 12 bases fit TRBD2. Germline CDR1 and CDR2: SGHTA and FQGNSA. Trimming cost V 5 bases and J 0 bases; bases outside gene matches: 12. The length of the CDR3 is 19 residues. This chain's CDR3 is CASSERGLAGSSSTDTQYF. The DNA of the CDR3 is TGTGCCAGCAGCGAGAGAGGACTAGCGGGATCATCTAGCACAGATACGCAGTATTTT.

At least ten counts were recorded for this clonotype. The V and J genes are TRBV25-1 and TRBJ1-5, with D unclear. The V and J ends lost 8 bases and 5 bases respectively, with 10 bases between them. The CDR3 runs to 12 residues. Germline assignment: CDR1 MGHDK and CDR2 SYGVNS. The CDR3 coding sequence is TGTGCCAGCCGGGCTGGCGATCAGCCCCAGCATTTT. Translating gives CASRAGDQPQHF.

This chain uses TRBV7-2 with TRBJ2-7, with D possibly TRBD2 on 7 matching bases. V lost 1 base and J lost 6, with 16 bases in between. There are 15 residues in the CDR3. Germline loops: CDR1 SGHTA, CDR2 FQGNSA. The CDR3 spells CASSLVTGGGGEQYF. The CDR3 bases are TGTGCCAGCAGCTTAGTGACGGGGGGCGGTGGCGAGCAGTACTTC.

This clonotype occurred once. This rearrangement joins TRBV2 to TRBJ1-2; D is uncertain. CDR3 length equals 13 residues. V gave up 1 base and J gave up 7 bases, with 10 bases separating them. Germline V gene data show CDR1 as SNHLY and CDR2 as FYNNEI. In nucleotides, the CDR3 is TGTGCCAGCAGTGAAGGCGGAGGGCTTGGCTACACCTTC. This encodes CASSEGGGLGYTF.

The chain couples TRBV12-3 or TRBV12-4 to TRBJ2-3; 8 nucleotides agree with TRBD2. After removal of 6 bases from V and 5 bases from J, the junction contained 10 bases not matched to a gene. The CDR3 is 15 residues long. The CDR3 region has the DNA TGTGCCAGCAGGACCGGGGGGGTAGCAGGAGATACGCAGTATTTT. It encodes CASRTGGVAGDTQYF.

The gene calls are TRBV20-1 and TRBJ2-7; 7 bases align to TRBD1. The CDR3 totals 12 residues. Germline CDR1 DFQATT, CDR2 SNEGSKA (reference sequence). V lost 5 bases, J lost 2 bases, and 3 bases stayed unmatched. CDR3 amino acids: CSAWDSPYEQYF. CDR3 coding DNA: TGCAGTGCTTGGGACAGCCCCTACGAGCAGTACTTC.

This clonotype was counted many times. The rearrangement uses TRBV7-2 and TRBJ1-5; D unresolved. CDR3 length: 11 amino acids. The ends were cut back, 1 base at V and 11 bases at J, with 6 bases in the middle. CDR1 SGHTA and CDR2 FQGNSA come from the germline V gene. CDR3 coding DNA: TGTGCCAGCAGCTTAGGGCTGTCCCAGCATTTT. Translation gives CASSLGLSQHF.

This clonotype was counted at least ten times. The rearrangement joins TRBV7-2 to TRBJ2-2; 11 bases fit TRBD2. CDR1 and CDR2 (germline): SGHTA, FQGNSA. Trimming took 2 bases from V and 3 from J; bases not matched to a gene: 8. The CDR3 is 18 residues long. This chain's CDR3 is CASSLPQLAGDYTGELFF. For the CDR3, the DNA is TGTGCCAGCAGCTTACCCCAACTAGCGGGGGATTACACCGGGGAGCTGTTTTTT.

This clonotype was counted many times. The CDR3 loop reads CASSLNGDNATNEKLFF. The CDR3 DNA follows: TGTGCCAGCAGCCTTAACGGGGACAATGCAACTAATGAAAAACTGTTTTTT. The gene calls are TRBV11-2 and TRBJ1-4, with D possibly matching TRBD1 (6 bases). The CDR3 runs to 17 residues. Trimming stripped 5 bases from V and 0 bases from J, with 16 bases between. The germline CDR1 and CDR2 sequences are SGHAT and FQNNGV.

The chain employs TRBV15 and TRBJ2-6; D gene uncertain. Trimming cost V 0 bases and J 4 bases, with 7 bases left between them. Germline V gene sequence: CDR1 LNHNV, CDR2 YYDKDF (reference sequence). The CDR3 consists of 15 residues. CDR3 in DNA: TGTGCCACCAGCAGAGAGTTCTCCGGGGCCAACGTCCTGACTTTC. This sequence encodes CATSREFSGANVLTF.

The chain is built from TRBV2 and TRBJ1-2; 7 bases match TRBD1. The CDR3 is 16 amino acids. V lost 7 bases, J lost 5 bases, and 16 bases stayed unmatched. The germline V gene encodes CDR1 SNHLY and CDR2 FYNNEI. Here the CDR3 DNA reads TGTGCCAGCACCCTAAGGGGGCCCCCCGCGTCTTATGGCTACACCTTC. It codes for CASTLRGPPASYGYTF.

This clonotype was detected many times. The rearrangement links TRBV7-8 to TRBJ2-3; D is unresolved. Trimming pared 4 bases from V and 6 bases from J, leaving 11 bases between. Germline V gene data show CDR1 as SGHVS and CDR2 as FQNEAQ. The CDR3 totals 13 residues. The CDR3 sequence is CASSSRPIDTQYF. As DNA, the CDR3 is TGTGCCAGCAGCTCACGACCAATCGATACGCAGTATTTT.

This clonotype occurred a few times. CDR3 coding DNA: TGTGCCAGCAGTTACTCGCAGTTTTACGAGCAGTACTTC. The encoded protein is CASSYSQFYEQYF. The genes are TRBV6-5 and TRBJ2-7, with D unclear. The CDR3 loop spans 13 amino acids. Germline V gives CDR1 MNHEY, CDR2 SVGAGI. Trimming stripped 0 bases from V and 4 bases from J, with 7 bases between.

This clonotype has just a few counts. The chain joins TRBV29-1 to TRBJ2-5; 7 bases map to TRBD1. The germline CDR1 and CDR2 sequences are SQVTM and ANQGSEA. V lost 5 bases to trimming and J lost 2 bases; unmatched junction nucleotides: 5. This CDR3 has 13 residues. CDR3 residues: CSVFTGAQETQYF. CDR3 DNA sequence: TGCAGCGTTTTCACAGGGGCTCAAGAGACCCAGTACTTC.

This clonotype was picked up a small number of times. CDR3 nucleotide sequence: TGTGCCAGCAGTTTAGCCCAAGGACACCTTAGCAATCAGCCCCAGCATTTT. The encoded protein is CASSLAQGHLSNQPQHF. The chain employs TRBV12-3 or TRBV12-4 and TRBJ1-5, with a possible D match to TRBD1 (5 bases). The CDR3 spans 17 residues. V lost 0 bases and J 0 bases, leaving 12 bases between the germline ends.